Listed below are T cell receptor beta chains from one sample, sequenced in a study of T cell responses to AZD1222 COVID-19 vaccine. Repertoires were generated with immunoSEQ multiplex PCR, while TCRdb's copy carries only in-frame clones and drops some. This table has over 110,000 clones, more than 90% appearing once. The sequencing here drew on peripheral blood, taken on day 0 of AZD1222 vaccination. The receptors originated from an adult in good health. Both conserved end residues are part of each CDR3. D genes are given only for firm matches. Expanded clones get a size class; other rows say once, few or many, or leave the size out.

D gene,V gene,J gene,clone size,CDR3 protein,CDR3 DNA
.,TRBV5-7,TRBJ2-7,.,CASSSTYYEQYF,TGTGCCAGCAGCTCCACTTACTACGAGCAGTACTTC
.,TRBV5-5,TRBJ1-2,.,CASSLDGGRARNYGYTF,TGTGCCAGCAGCTTGGATGGGGGTCGGGCACGGAACTATGGCTACACCTTC
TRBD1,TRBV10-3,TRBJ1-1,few,CAIRGQGGTEAFF,TGTGCCATCAGAGGACAGGGTGGAACTGAAGCTTTCTTT
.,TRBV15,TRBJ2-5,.,CATSVRGAGGGQETQYF,TGTGCCACCAGCGTCCGAGGGGCAGGGGGAGGTCAAGAGACCCAGTACTTC
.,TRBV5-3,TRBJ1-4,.,CARSFHQVATNEKLFF,TGTGCCAGAAGCTTTCATCAGGTTGCAACTAATGAAAAACTGTTTTTT
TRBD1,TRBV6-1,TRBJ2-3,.,CASSDPTGAGTQYF,TGTGCCAGCAGTGACCCAACAGGGGCCGGTACGCAGTATTTT
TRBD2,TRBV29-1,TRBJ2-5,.,CSVGGGTQETQYF,TGCAGCGTTGGGGGGGGAACCCAAGAGACCCAGTACTTC
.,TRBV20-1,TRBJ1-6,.,CSASPPGRVAVPLHF,TGCAGTGCTAGTCCCCCCGGGCGGGTGGCAGTGCCCCTCCACTTT
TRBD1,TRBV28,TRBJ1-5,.,CASSLEGQRNQPQHF,TGTGCCAGCAGTTTGGAGGGACAGCGAAATCAGCCCCAGCATTTT
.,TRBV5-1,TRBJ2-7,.,CASSLTSSYEQYF,TGCGCCAGCAGCTTGACTAGTTCCTACGAGCAGTACTTC
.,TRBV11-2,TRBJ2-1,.,CASSLDQGLNEQFF,TGTGCCAGCAGCTTGGACCAGGGGCTCAATGAGCAGTTCTTC
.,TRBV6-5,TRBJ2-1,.,CASTQQGSYNEQFF,TGTGCCAGCACCCAGCAGGGTTCCTACAATGAGCAGTTCTTC
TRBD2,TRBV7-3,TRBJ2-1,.,CASSASGDEQFF,TGTGCCAGCAGTGCTAGCGGTGATGAGCAGTTCTTC
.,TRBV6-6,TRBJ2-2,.,CASRGPASTGELFF,TGTGCCAGCCGAGGGCCTGCTTCTACCGGGGAGCTGTTTTTT
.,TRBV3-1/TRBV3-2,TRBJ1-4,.,CASSQVYEKLFF,TGTGCCAGCAGCCAAGTATATGAAAAACTGTTTTTT
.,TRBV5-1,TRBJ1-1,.,CASSLGDGNTEAFF,TGCGCCAGCAGCTTAGGCGACGGGAACACTGAAGCTTTCTTT
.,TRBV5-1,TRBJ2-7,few,CASSLEGIYEQYF,TGCGCCAGCAGCTTGGAGGGGATATACGAGCAGTACTTC
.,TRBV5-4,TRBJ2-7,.,CASSPYQGRPVSHEQYF,TGTGCCAGCAGCCCGTACCAGGGGAGGCCGGTATCCCACGAGCAGTACTTC
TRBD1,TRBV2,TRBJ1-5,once,CASRTYPGTGGTQPQHF,TGTGCCAGCAGAACATACCCTGGGACAGGGGGGACTCAGCCCCAGCATTTT
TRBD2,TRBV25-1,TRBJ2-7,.,CASSGRDYFSYEQYF,TGTGCCAGCAGTGGCCGGGACTACTTCTCCTACGAGCAGTACTTC
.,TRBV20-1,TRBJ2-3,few,CSASVWGVTDTQYF,TGCAGTGCTAGTGTTTGGGGAGTCACAGATACGCAGTATTTT
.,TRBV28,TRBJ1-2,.,CASSSPQGYTF,TGTGCCAGCAGCTCGCCGCAAGGCTACACCTTC